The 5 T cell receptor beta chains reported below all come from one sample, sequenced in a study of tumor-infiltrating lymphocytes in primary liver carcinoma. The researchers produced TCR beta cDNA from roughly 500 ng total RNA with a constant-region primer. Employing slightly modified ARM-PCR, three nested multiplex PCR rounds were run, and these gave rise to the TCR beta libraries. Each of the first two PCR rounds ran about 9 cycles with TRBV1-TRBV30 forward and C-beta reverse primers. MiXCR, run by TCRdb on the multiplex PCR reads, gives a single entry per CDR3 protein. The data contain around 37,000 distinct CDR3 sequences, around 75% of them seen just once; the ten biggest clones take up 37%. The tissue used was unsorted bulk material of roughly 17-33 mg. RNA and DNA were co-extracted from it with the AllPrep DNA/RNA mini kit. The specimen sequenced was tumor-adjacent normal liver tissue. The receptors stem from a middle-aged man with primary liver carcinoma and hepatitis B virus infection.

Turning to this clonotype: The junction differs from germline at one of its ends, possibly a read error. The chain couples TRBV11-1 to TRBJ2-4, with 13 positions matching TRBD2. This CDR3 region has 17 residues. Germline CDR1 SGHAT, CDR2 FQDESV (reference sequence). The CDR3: CSNSFPGTSGTKNNQYF. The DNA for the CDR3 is TGTTCCAACAGCTTTCCCGGGACTAGCGGGACCAAAAACAATCAGTACTTC.

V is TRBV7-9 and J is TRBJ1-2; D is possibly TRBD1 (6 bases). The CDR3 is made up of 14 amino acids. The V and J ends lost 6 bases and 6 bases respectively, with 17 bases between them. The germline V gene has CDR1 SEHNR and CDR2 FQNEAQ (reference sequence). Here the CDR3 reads CASSWDKGLHGYTF. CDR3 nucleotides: TGTGCCAGCAGTTGGGACAAGGGGCTTCATGGCTACACCTTC.

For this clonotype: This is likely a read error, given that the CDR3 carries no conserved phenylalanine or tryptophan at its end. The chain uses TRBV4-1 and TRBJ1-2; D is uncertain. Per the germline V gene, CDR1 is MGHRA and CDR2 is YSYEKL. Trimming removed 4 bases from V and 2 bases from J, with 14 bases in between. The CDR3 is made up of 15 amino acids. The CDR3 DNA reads TGCGCCAGCAGCCGAGAGCGGGCAGGAAACTATGGCTACACCATC. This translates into CASSRERAGNYGYTI.

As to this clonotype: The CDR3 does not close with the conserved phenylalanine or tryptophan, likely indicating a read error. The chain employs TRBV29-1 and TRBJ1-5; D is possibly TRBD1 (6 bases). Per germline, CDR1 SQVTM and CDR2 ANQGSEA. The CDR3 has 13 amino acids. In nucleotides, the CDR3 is TGCTGCGTTGTCGGACAGATCAATCAACCCCAGCATCTT. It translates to CCVVGQINQPQHL.

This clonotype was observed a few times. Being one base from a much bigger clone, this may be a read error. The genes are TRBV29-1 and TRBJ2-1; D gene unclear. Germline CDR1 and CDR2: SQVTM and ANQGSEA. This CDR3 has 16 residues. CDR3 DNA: TGCAGCGTTGATCTTCTGGACGCCAGCTCCCACAATGAGCAGTTCTTC. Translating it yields CSVDLLDASSHNEQFF.